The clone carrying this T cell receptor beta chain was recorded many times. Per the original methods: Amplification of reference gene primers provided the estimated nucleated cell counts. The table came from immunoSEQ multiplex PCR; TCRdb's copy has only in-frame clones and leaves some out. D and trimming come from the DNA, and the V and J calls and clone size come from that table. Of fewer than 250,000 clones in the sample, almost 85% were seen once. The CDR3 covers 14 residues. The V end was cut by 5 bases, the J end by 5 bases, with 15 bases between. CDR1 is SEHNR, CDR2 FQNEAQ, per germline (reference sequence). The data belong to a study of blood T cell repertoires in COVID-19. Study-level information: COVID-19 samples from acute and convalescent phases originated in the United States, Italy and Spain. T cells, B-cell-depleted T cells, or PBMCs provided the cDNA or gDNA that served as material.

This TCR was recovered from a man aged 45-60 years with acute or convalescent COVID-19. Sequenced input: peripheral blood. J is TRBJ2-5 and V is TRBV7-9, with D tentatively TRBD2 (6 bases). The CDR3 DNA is TGTGCCAGCAGCAAGACTAGTACGGGGGAGACCCAGTACTTC. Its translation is CASSKTSTGETQYF.